The 5 T cell receptor beta chains listed next were all sequenced from one sample in a study of shared clonotypes between healthy human individuals. The naive CD8 fraction comprised CD45RO-negative cells positively selected for CCR7 and excluded terminally differentiated effector memory CD45RA+ cells. Some clones are missing from TCRdb's copy, which holds only in-frame ones; the method was immunoSEQ multiplex PCR. This table has about 870,000 clones, 85% to 95% appearing once. The sequenced material came from naive CD8+ T cells sorted from blood. The receptors derive from a man aged 25-45 years in good health.

This chain joins TRBV9 and TRBJ2-7, with TRBD1 matching over 7 bases. Germline CDR1 is SGDLS and CDR2 is YYNGEE. The CDR3 totals 15 residues. V lost 3 bases to trimming and J lost 7 bases; unmatched junction nucleotides: 13. The CDR3 reads CASSEGQLEFEEQYF. The CDR3 nucleotides are TGTGCCAGCAGCGAGGGACAGCTGGAGTTTGAAGAGCAGTACTTC.

J is TRBJ2-2 and V is TRBV10-3; 7 positions agree with TRBD1. Germline loops: CDR1 ENHRY, CDR2 SYGVKD. Trimming cost V 3 bases and J 3 bases; bases outside gene matches: 4. The CDR3 covers 15 residues. The DNA of the CDR3 is TGTGCCATCAGTGAAACAGGGGACGACACCGGGGAGCTGTTTTTT. It specifies CAISETGDDTGELFF.

This chain links TRBV2 with TRBJ2-1; D is uncertain. Germline V lookup: CDR1 SNHLY, CDR2 FYNNEI. The length of the CDR3 is 16 residues. Trimming cost V 6 bases and J 4 bases, with 19 bases left between them. The CDR3 sequence is CASSIRPAFGYNEQFF. The CDR3 DNA sequence: TGTGCCAGCAGCATCAGACCAGCTTTCGGTTACAATGAGCAGTTCTTC.

The chain employs TRBV18 and TRBJ1-1; perhaps TRBD1 as D (6 bases). The CDR3 contains 18 residues. Trimming removed 3 bases from V and 3 bases from J, with 23 bases in between. Germline CDR1 reads KGHSH; CDR2 reads LQKENI. The CDR3 loop reads CASSPFAGEESADTEAFF. In nucleotides, the CDR3 is TGTGCCAGCTCACCGTTTGCAGGGGAGGAATCTGCGGACACTGAAGCTTTCTTT.

This sequence joins TRBV27 and TRBJ2-2; weak D call: TRBD1 (6 bases). The CDR3 has 15 amino acids. Per germline, CDR1 MNHEY and CDR2 SMNVEV (reference sequence). V dropped 3 bases and J dropped 6 bases, with 14 bases sitting between them. CDR3 sequence (DNA): TGTGCCAGCAGTTTTACCGGGACACTGGCCGGGGAGCTGTTTTTT. This translates into CASSFTGTLAGELFF.